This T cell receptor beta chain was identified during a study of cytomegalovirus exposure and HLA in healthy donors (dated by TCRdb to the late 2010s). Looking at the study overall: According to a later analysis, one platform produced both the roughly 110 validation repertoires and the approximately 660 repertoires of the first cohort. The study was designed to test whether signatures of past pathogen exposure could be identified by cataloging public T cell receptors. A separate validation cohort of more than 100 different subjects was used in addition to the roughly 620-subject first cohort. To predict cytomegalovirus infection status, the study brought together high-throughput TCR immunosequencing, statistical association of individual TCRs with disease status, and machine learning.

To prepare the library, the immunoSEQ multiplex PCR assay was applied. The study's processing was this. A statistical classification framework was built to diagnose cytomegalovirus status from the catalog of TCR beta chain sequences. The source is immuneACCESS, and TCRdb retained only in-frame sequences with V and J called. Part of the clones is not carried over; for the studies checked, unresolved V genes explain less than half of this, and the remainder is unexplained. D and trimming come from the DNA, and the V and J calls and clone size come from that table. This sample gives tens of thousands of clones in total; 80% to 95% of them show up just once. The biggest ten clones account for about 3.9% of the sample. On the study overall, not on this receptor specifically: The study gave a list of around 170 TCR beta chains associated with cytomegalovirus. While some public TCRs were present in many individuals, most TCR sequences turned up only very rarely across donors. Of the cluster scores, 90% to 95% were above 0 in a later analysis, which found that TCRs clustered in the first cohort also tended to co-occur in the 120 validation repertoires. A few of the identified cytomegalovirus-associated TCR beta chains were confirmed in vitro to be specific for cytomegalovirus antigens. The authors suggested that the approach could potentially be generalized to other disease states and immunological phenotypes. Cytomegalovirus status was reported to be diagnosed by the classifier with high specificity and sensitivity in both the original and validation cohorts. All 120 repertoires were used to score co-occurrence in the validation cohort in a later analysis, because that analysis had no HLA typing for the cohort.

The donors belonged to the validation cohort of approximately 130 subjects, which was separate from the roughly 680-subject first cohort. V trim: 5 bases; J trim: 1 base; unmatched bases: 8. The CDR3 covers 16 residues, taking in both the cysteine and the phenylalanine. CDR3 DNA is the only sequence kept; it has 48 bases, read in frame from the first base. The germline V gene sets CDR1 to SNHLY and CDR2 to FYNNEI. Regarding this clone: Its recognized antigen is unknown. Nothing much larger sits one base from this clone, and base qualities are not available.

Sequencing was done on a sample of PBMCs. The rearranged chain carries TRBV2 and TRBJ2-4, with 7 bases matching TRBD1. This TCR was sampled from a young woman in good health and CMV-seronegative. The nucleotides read TGTGCCAGCAGTCTGGACAGGCCCGACGCCAAAAACATTCAGTACTTC. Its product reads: CASSLDRPDAKNIQYF.